What follows are 29 T cell receptor beta chains derived from one specimen sequenced in a study of CD8 T cells in ankylosing spondylitis. TCRdb reprocessed the 5' RACE reads with MiXCR, giving one entry per CDR3 protein. The data show under 400,000 distinct CDR3 sequences, roughly 12% seen once. Sequencing was performed on blood, either unsorted or a sorted T cell fraction (not recorded which). These receptors all come from a female donor with ankylosing spondylitis or in good health (not recorded which).

This clonotype has at least ten counts. V usage is TRBV12-3 or TRBV12-4 and J usage is TRBJ2-7; D is undetermined. Between the trimmed V and J ends, which lost 5 bases and 3 bases, there was a span of 8 bases. This CDR3 is 12 amino acids long. Here the CDR3 reads CASSGPLYEQYF. The CDR3 nucleotides read TGTGCCAGCAGTGGGCCCCTCTACGAGCAGTACTTC.

The V and J genes are TRBV24-1 and TRBJ2-7; 10 nucleotides match TRBD1. CDR3 length: 16 residues. V shed 4 bases and J 3 bases; nucleotides not matched to a gene: 8. The germline V gene encodes CDR1 KGHDR and CDR2 SFDVKD. CDR3 residues: CATSDHRDRGVYEQYF. CDR3 DNA sequence: TGTGCCACCAGTGACCACCGGGACAGGGGTGTCTACGAGCAGTACTTC.

Worth noting for this clonotype: A read error is possible here, since a much larger clone lies one base away. The chain recombines TRBV20-1 with TRBJ1-5; D might be TRBD1 (5 bases). The V gene's germline CDR1 is DFQATT and CDR2 SNEGSKA (reference sequence). Trimming took 5 bases from V and 12 from J, leaving 23 bases between them. The CDR3 length is 14 residues. CDR3 nucleotide sequence: TGCAGTGCTCGACCAGGTGATAGGCCGGGGGACCAGCATTTT. Translated, it gives CSARPGDRPGDQHF.

This clonotype was counted at least ten times. This chain uses TRBV5-1 with TRBJ1-1; 9 nucleotides align to TRBD1. This CDR3 comprises 16 residues. V gave up 4 bases and J gave up 3 bases; unmatched junction bases: 10. Germline loops: CDR1 SGHRS, CDR2 YFSETQ. The CDR3, as DNA: TGCGCCAGCAGCCAGCCGACAGGGGGGGGTTACACTGAAGCTTTCTTT. Its translation: CASSQPTGGGYTEAFF.

There are many counts of this clonotype. The chain recombines TRBV20-1 with TRBJ2-3; D unresolved. Germline V gives CDR1 DFQATT, CDR2 SNEGSKA (reference sequence). V was trimmed by 3 bases and J by 7 bases, leaving 11 bases between them. The CDR3 is made up of 12 amino acids. CDR3 region: CSARPGGNTQYF. In DNA form, the CDR3 reads TGCAGTGCTAGGCCCGGTGGGAATACGCAGTATTTT.

A few counts support this clonotype. The chain carries TRBV20-1 and TRBJ2-7, with 7 bases matching TRBD2. The junction had 10 bases not matched to a gene; V was cut back by 3 bases and J by 5 bases. The CDR3 loop spans 14 amino acids. Germline lookup yields CDR1 DFQATT and CDR2 SNEGSKA (reference sequence). CDR3 bases: TGCAGTGCTAGTTCATCTAGCGGATTCAACGAGCAGTACTTC. This codes for CSASSSSGFNEQYF.

The chain uses TRBV12-3 or TRBV12-4 and TRBJ1-3, with unresolved D. CDR3 size: 13 residues. V dropped 1 base and J dropped 10 bases, with 11 bases sitting between them. The chain's CDR3 is CASSLGQRGTIYF. The DNA of the CDR3 is TGTGCCAGCAGTTTAGGGCAGCGCGGGACCATATATTTT.

This sequence joins TRBV5-1 and TRBJ1-3; D is unclear. CDR3 length equals 15 residues. The V gene's germline CDR1 is SGHRS and CDR2 YFSETQ. V dropped 0 bases and J dropped 4 bases, with 11 bases sitting between them. CDR3: CASSLEGIGGNTIYF. The CDR3 DNA reads TGCGCCAGCAGCTTGGAGGGTATCGGCGGAAACACCATATATTTT.

This clonotype has a count of ten or more. The V call is TRBV20-1, the J call TRBJ2-1; D call uncertain. The CDR3 is made up of 14 amino acids. The germline CDR1 and CDR2 sequences are DFQATT and SNEGSKA (reference sequence). V shed 5 bases and J shed 6 bases, with 17 bases lying between them. DNA for the CDR3: TGCAGTGCTCCCCGGCACGGTGGGCTCAATGAGCAGTTCTTC. This codes for CSAPRHGGLNEQFF.

This clonotype was recorded many times. The genes are TRBV5-1 and TRBJ2-1, with a possible D match to TRBD2 (6 bases). V was clipped by 0 bases and J by 2 bases, with 9 bases between them. The CDR3 runs to 15 residues. The germline CDR1 and CDR2 sequences are SGHRS and YFSETQ. The DNA for the CDR3 is TGCGCCAGCAGCTTGGTCGGCGGGACCTACAATGAGCAGTTCTTC. Translation gives CASSLVGGTYNEQFF.

The V gene is TRBV28, the J gene TRBJ1-5; TRBD1 matches at 10 bases. This CDR3 region has 15 residues. Losses at the gene ends were 6 bases for V and 4 bases for J; bases not matched to a gene: 6. Germline lookup yields CDR1 MDHEN and CDR2 SYDVKM. The DNA of the CDR3 is TGTGCCAGCAGGGCGGACAGGGGGTTAAATCAGCCCCAGCATTTT. It specifies CASRADRGLNQPQHF.

This clonotype was seen a handful of times. The V gene is TRBV11-2, the J gene TRBJ2-1; 9 nucleotides match TRBD2. Trimming removed 1 base from V and 9 bases from J; junction bases left unmatched: 13. In germline, CDR1 is SGHAT, CDR2 FQNNGV. This CDR3 has 17 amino acids. Here the CDR3 DNA reads TGTGCCAGCAGCTTAGGGTCCCGGCGGGGGGGAAGGGTTGAGCAGTTCTTC. It translates to CASSLGSRRGGRVEQFF.

This clonotype was counted at least ten times. The rearrangement links TRBV5-1 to TRBJ1-2; D is ambiguous. The V gene lost 2 bases and the J gene lost 5 bases, with 13 bases spanning the gap. CDR3 length: 14 residues. The germline CDR1 and CDR2 sequences are SGHRS and YFSETQ. CDR3 sequence reads: CASSFNDNRYGYTF. In DNA form, the CDR3 reads TGCGCCAGCAGCTTTAATGACAATCGGTATGGCTACACCTTC.

This sequence joins TRBV20-1 and TRBJ1-1; a possible D gene is TRBD1 (5 bases). Germline V CDR1 and CDR2: DFQATT, SNEGSKA (reference sequence). V lost 0 bases and J lost 6, with 14 bases in between. The CDR3 spans 14 residues. The CDR3, as DNA: TGCAGTGCTAGAGATCAAGGGTGGGGGGCTGAAGCTTTCTTT. Amino acids: CSARDQGWGAEAFF.

The chain is built from TRBV27 and TRBJ2-7, with D possibly TRBD2 on 5 matching bases. CDR3 length: 14 amino acids. V dropped 4 bases and J dropped 5 bases, with 15 bases sitting between them. Looked up from germline, CDR1 is MNHEY and CDR2 is SMNVEV (reference sequence). This CDR3 is CASSSIGVRHEQYF. CDR3 in DNA: TGTGCCAGCAGTTCTATCGGGGTCCGTCACGAGCAGTACTTC.

The chain couples TRBV5-1 to TRBJ2-1, with D perhaps being TRBD1 or TRBD2 (7 bases each). Trimming cost V 4 bases and J 13 bases, with 21 bases left between them. The CDR3 has 14 amino acids. CDR1 and CDR2 (germline): SGHRS, YFSETQ. CDR3 sequence: CASSLSRQGGTQFF. CDR3 sequence (DNA): TGCGCCAGCAGCCTATCCAGACAGGGAGGGACTCAGTTCTTC.

This clonotype was picked up many times. The chain couples TRBV29-1 to TRBJ2-1; D uncertain. V lost 4 bases and J 0 bases, leaving 10 bases between the germline ends. Germline CDR1 reads SQVTM; CDR2 reads ANQGSEA. There are 14 residues in the CDR3. The CDR3 spells CSVAPQSSYNEQFF. The DNA for the CDR3 is TGCAGCGTTGCACCCCAGAGCTCCTACAATGAGCAGTTCTTC.

This clonotype was picked up a small number of times. The chain uses TRBV28 and TRBJ2-7; TRBD1 might be the D (6 bases). Looked up from germline, CDR1 is MDHEN and CDR2 is SYDVKM. CDR3 size: 14 residues. With 4 bases removed from V and 2 bases from J, the gap between germline ends came to 12 bases. CDR3 loop: CASSSADRAYEQYF. The CDR3 nucleotides read TGTGCCAGCAGTTCCGCGGACAGAGCCTACGAGCAGTACTTC.

In its sample, this clonotype was seen a few times. This chain links TRBV11-2 with TRBJ2-5, with 9 bases identical to TRBD2. The CDR3 runs 16 residues. CDR1 and CDR2 (germline): SGHAT, FQNNGV. Trimming took 5 bases from V and 4 from J; bases not matched to a gene: 11. The CDR3 sequence is CASSPHPAGGRETQYF. DNA for the CDR3: TGTGCCAGCAGCCCCCACCCAGCGGGAGGCCGAGAGACCCAGTACTTC.

This clonotype came up many times. The chain employs TRBV20-1 and TRBJ1-1; D is unclear. The CDR3 is 13 residues long. CDR1 is DFQATT and CDR2 is SNEGSKA in the germline V gene (reference sequence). V was pared by 0 bases and J by 4 bases, with 9 bases between. The CDR3 DNA follows: TGCAGTGCTAGAGATCTGGTAAGCACTGAAGCTTTCTTT. Its translation is CSARDLVSTEAFF.

This clonotype was picked up many times. The V and J genes are TRBV5-1 and TRBJ1-3; D is ambiguous. V was pared by 4 bases and J by 4 bases, with 9 bases between. CDR1 SGHRS and CDR2 YFSETQ come from the germline V gene. The CDR3 has 13 residues. DNA for the CDR3: TGCGCCAGCAGCCTCGGACGGGGAAACACCATATATTTT. Its translation: CASSLGRGNTIYF.

The chain carries TRBV10-3 and TRBJ2-1, with 14 bases matching TRBD2. There are 18 residues in the CDR3. The V gene end was trimmed by 5 bases and the J gene end by 7 bases; junction bases not matched to a gene: 13. The V gene's germline CDR1 is ENHRY and CDR2 SYGVKD. CDR3 amino acids: CAISNPPGLAGGGNEQFF. As DNA, the CDR3 is TGTGCCATCAGTAACCCACCCGGACTAGCGGGAGGTGGGAATGAGCAGTTCTTC.

This clonotype is a singleton in its sample. A much larger clonotype is one base distant, so this may be a read error. As the CDR3 is not closed by the conserved phenylalanine or tryptophan, this likely results from a read error. This chain links TRBV20-1 with TRBJ2-1, with 10 bases fitting TRBD2. V lost 1 base, J lost 3 bases, and 6 bases stayed unmatched. The CDR3 has 16 residues. Germline V CDR1 and CDR2: DFQATT, SNEGSKA (reference sequence). The CDR3 loop reads CSARGLAGNDYNEQFS. Here the CDR3 DNA reads TGCAGTGCTAGAGGACTAGCGGGCAACGACTACAATGAGCAGTTCTCC.

This clonotype occurred many times. This chain uses TRBV12-3 or TRBV12-4 with TRBJ1-3; D unclear. Trimming removed 6 bases at V and 4 bases at J, with 16 bases between. The CDR3 covers 15 residues. The CDR3 reads CASSPGAVGGNTIYF. In DNA form, the CDR3 reads TGTGCCAGCAGCCCGGGTGCGGTTGGAGGAAACACCATATATTTT.

This rearrangement joins TRBV3-1 to TRBJ2-1; tentative D call: TRBD2 (5 bases). This CDR3 comprises 12 residues. CDR1 and CDR2 from the germline V gene are LGHDT and YNNKEL (reference sequence). V was trimmed by 2 bases and J by 9 bases, leaving 8 bases between them. CDR3 region: CASSQPGSEQFF. CDR3 DNA: TGTGCCAGCAGCCAACCGGGAAGTGAGCAGTTCTTC.

This clonotype was seen many times. V gene TRBV20-1 combines with J gene TRBJ1-1; D uncertain. The V end lost 6 bases, the J end lost 6 bases, and 14 bases lay between the germline ends. This CDR3 has 12 amino acids. Germline CDR1 reads DFQATT; CDR2 reads SNEGSKA (reference sequence). The CDR3: CSAAEGRAEAFF. CDR3 nucleotide sequence: TGCAGTGCGGCCGAAGGTCGAGCTGAAGCTTTCTTT.

This clonotype was counted at least ten times. The chain links TRBV10-3 to TRBJ2-2; possibly TRBD1 for D (6 bases). V was cut by 6 bases and J by 2 bases, with 13 bases left in between. Germline V lookup: CDR1 ENHRY, CDR2 SYGVKD. The CDR3 extends over 15 amino acids. The CDR3 spells CAIRETGTNTGELFF. CDR3 sequence (DNA): TGTGCCATCAGAGAAACCGGGACAAACACCGGGGAGCTGTTTTTT.

In its sample, this clonotype was seen many times. The chain has TRBV20-1 and TRBJ2-3; TRBD2 agrees at 15 bases. The J segment lost 2 bases and the V segment lost 1 base, leaving 13 bases of the junction unmatched. The CDR3 loop spans 20 amino acids. In germline, CDR1 is DFQATT, CDR2 SNEGSKA (reference sequence). CDR3 coding DNA: TGCAGTGCTAGAGGGACTAGCGGGAGGGCCGGGGGTAGAGCCACAGATACGCAGTATTTT. This sequence encodes CSARGTSGRAGGRATDTQYF.

This clonotype was seen many times. The rearrangement links TRBV4-1 to TRBJ2-5, with unresolved D. The CDR3 contains 16 residues. V was pared by 0 bases and J by 2 bases, with 13 bases between. Germline V CDR1 and CDR2: MGHRA, YSYEKL. The CDR3 here is CASSQEKFGTQETQYF. CDR3 nucleotides: TGCGCCAGCAGCCAAGAGAAGTTCGGCACGCAAGAGACCCAGTACTTC.